The T cell receptor (beta chain) under discussion was sequenced for a study of shared clonotypes between healthy human individuals. Germline-derived CDR1 and CDR2 are SNHLY and FYNNEI. The ends were cut back, 4 bases at V and 2 bases at J, with 15 bases in the middle. The CDR3 loop spans 15 amino acids. Study observations and caveats: The study found lower generation probabilities in non-shared clonotypes than in those shared by all four donors. Among the subsets, naive ones generally showed larger estimated richness than memory ones. In this cohort, only blood was sampled, and tissue repertoires likely differ.

How the authors handled the data: For the immunoSEQ data, sequences were junction-only without quality scores, so filtering differed. TCRdb keeps only in-frame clones here, not all; method: immunoSEQ multiplex PCR. The V and J calls and clone size are taken from that table; D and trimming were inferred from the DNA. The sample yields roughly 1 million clones, roughly 70% seen once. Turning to this clone: Antigen: not known.

The chain recombines TRBV2 with TRBJ2-7; D is undetermined. The sequence was collected from a man between 18 and 29 years old in good health. Source material: memory CD4+ T cells sorted from blood. The subset: CD45RA-negative fraction. CDR3 bases: TGTGCCAGCAGTGGGTCCGGCTTAGCTACCTACGAGCAGTACTTC. Translating it yields CASSGSGLATYEQYF.